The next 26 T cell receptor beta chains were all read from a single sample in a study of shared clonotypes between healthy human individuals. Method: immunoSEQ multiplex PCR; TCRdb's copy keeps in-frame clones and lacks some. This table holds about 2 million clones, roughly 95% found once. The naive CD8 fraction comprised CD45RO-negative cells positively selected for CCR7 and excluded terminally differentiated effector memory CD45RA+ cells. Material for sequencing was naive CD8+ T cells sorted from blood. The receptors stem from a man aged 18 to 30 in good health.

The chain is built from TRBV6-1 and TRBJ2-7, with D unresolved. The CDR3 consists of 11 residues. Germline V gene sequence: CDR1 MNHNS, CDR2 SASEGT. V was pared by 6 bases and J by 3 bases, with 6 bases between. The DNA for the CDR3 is TGTGCCAGCAGGGAAATCTACGAGCAGTACTTC. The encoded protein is CASREIYEQYF.

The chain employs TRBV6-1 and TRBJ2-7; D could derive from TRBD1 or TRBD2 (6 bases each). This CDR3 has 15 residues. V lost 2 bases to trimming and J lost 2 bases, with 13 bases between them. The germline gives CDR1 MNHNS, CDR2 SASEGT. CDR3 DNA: TGTGCCAGCAGTGAATATGGGGGGCAGGCCTACGAGCAGTACTTC. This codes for CASSEYGGQAYEQYF.

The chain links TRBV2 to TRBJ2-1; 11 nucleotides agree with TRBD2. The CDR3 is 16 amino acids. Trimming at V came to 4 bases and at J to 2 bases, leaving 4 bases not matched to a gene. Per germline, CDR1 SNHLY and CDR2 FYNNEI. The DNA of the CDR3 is TGTGCCAGCAGTGCGGCTAGCGGGAGGACCTACAATGAGCAGTTCTTC. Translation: CASSAASGRTYNEQFF.

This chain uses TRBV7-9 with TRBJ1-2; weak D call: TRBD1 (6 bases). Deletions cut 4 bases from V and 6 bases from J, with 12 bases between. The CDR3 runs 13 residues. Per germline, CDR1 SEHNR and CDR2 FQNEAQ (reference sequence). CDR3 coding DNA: TGTGCCAGCAGCTCGGGTCCAGGGGATGGCTACACCTTC. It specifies CASSSGPGDGYTF.

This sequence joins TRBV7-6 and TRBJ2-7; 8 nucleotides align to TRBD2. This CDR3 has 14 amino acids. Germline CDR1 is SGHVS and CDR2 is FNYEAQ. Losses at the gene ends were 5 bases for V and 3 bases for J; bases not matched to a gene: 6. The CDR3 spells CASSLERENYEQYF. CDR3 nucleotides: TGTGCCAGCAGCCTAGAGCGGGAGAACTACGAGCAGTACTTC.

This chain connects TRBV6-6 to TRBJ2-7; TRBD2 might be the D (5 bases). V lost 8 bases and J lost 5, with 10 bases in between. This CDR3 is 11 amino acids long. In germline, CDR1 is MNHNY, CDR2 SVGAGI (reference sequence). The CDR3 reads CASLVGDEQYF. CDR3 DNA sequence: TGTGCCAGCCTCGTCGGGGACGAGCAGTACTTC.

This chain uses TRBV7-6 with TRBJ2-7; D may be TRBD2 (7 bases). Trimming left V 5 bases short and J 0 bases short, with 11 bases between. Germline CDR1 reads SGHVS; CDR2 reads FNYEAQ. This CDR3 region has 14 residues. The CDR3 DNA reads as TGTGCCAGCAGCCGGGGGGCTAGCTCCTACGAGCAGTACTTC. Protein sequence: CASSRGASSYEQYF.

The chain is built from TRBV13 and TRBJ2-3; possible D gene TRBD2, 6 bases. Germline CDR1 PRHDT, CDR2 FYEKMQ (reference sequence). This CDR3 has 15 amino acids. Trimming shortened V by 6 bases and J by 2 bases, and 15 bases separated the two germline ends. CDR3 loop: CASRTGLQTTDTQYF. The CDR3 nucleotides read TGTGCCAGCAGGACGGGACTCCAGACCACAGATACGCAGTATTTT.

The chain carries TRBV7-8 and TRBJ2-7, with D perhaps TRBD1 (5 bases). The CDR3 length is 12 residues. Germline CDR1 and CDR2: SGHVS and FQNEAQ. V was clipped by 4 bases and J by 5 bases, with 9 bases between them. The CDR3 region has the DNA TGTGCCAGCAGCTGGGGCGAGAACGAGCAGTACTTC. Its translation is CASSWGENEQYF. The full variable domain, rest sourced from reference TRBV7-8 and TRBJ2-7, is GAGVSQSPRYKVAKRGQDVALRCDPISGHVSLFWYQQALGQGPEFLTYFQNEAQLDKSGLPSDRFFAERPEGSVSTLKIQRTQQEDSAVYLCASSWGENEQYFGPGTRLTVT.

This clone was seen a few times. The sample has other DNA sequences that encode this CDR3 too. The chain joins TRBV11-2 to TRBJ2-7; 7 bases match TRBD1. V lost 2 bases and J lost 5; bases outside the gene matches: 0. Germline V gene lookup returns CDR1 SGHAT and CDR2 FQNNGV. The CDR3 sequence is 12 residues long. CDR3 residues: CASSLTGDEQYF. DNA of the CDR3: TGTGCCAGCAGCTTAACAGGGGACGAGCAGTACTTC.

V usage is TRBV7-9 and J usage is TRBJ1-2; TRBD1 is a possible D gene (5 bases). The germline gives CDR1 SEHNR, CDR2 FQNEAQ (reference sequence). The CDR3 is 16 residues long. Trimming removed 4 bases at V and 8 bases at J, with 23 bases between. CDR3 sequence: CASSSSGEAGRLGYTF. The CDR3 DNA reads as TGTGCCAGCAGCTCGTCCGGGGAGGCAGGGCGGTTGGGCTACACCTTC.

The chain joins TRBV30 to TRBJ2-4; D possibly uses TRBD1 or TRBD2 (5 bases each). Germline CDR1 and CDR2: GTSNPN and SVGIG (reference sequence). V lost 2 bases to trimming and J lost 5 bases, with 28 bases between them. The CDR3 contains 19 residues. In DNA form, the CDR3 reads TGTGCCTGGAGTATACTTTCTCGCAGTTCGGGACGGGCCGAAAACATTCAGTACTTC. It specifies CAWSILSRSSGRAENIQYF.

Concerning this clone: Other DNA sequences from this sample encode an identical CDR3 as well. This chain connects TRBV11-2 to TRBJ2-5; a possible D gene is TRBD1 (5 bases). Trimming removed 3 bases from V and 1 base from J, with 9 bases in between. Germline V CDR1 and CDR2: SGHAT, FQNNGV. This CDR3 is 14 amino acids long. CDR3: CASSLGQAQETQYF. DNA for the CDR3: TGTGCCAGCAGCTTGGGGCAGGCCCAAGAGACCCAGTACTTC.

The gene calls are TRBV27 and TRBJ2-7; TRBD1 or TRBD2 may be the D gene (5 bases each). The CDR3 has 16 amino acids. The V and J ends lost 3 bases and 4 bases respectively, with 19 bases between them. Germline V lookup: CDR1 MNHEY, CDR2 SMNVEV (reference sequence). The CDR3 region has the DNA TGTGCCAGCAGTTTGGAGGCTGGGGCAGGGCGGTACGAGCAGTACTTC. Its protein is CASSLEAGAGRYEQYF.

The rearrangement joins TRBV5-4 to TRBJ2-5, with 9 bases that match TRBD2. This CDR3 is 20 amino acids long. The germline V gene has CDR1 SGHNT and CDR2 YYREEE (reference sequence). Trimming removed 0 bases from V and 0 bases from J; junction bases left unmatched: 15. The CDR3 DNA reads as TGTGCCAGCAGCTTGGAAGGGTTCCCGGAGACTAGCGGTAACCAAGAGACCCAGTACTTC. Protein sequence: CASSLEGFPETSGNQETQYF.

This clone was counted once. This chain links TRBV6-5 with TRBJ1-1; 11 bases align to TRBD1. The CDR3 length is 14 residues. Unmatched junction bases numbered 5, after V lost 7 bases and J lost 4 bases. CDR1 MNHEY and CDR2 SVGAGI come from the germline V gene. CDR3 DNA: TGTGCCAGCACGGACAGGGGGCAGAGCACTGAAGCTTTCTTT. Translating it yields CASTDRGQSTEAFF.

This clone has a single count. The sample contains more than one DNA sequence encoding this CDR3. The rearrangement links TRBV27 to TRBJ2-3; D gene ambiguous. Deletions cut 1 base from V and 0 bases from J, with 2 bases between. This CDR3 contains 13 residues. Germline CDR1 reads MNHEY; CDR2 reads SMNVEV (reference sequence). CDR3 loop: CASSLWSTDTQYF. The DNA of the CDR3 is TGTGCCAGCAGTTTATGGAGCACAGATACGCAGTATTTT.

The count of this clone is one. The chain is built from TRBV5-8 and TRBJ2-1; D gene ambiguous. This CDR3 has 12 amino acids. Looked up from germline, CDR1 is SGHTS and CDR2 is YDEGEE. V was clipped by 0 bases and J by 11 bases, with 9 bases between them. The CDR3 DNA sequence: TGTGCCAGCAGCTTGGCCCCTACGCAGCAGTTCTTC. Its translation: CASSLAPTQQFF.

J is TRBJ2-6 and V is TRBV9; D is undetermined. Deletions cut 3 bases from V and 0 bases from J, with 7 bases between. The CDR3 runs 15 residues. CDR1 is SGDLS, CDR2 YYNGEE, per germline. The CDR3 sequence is CASSAGDSGANVLTF. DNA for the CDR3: TGTGCCAGCAGCGCTGGAGACTCTGGGGCCAACGTCCTGACTTTC. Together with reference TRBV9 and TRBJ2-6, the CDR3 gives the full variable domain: DSGVTQTPKHLITATGQRVTLRCSPRSGDLSVYWYQQSLDQGLQFLIQYYNGEERAKGNILERFSAQQFPDLHSELNLSSLELGDSALYFCASSAGDSGANVLTFGAGSRLTVL.

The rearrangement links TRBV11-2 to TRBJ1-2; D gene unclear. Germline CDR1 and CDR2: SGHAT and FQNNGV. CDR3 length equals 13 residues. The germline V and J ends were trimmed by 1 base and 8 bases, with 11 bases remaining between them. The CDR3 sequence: CASSLGDFWGYTF. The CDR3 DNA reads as TGTGCCAGCAGCTTAGGGGATTTCTGGGGCTACACCTTC.

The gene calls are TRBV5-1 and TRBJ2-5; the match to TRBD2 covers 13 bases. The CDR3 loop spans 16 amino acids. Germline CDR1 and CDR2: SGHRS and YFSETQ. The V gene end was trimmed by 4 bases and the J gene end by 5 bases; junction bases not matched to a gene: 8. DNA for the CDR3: TGCGCCAGCAGCCGGACTAGCGGGGGACTGGGGGAGACCCAGTACTTC. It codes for CASSRTSGGLGETQYF. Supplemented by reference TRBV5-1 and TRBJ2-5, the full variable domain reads KAGVTQTPRYLIKTRGQQVTLSCSPISGHRSVSWYQQTPGQGLQFLFEYFSETQRNKGNFPGRFSGRQFSNSRSEMNVSTLELGDSALYLCASSRTSGGLGETQYFGPGTRLLVL.

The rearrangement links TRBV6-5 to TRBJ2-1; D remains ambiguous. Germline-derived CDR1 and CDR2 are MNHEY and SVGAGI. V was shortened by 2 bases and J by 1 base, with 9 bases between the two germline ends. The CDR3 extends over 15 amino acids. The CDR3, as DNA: TGTGCCAGCAGTTACACGGGCCAGTCCTACAATGAGCAGTTCTTC. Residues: CASSYTGQSYNEQFF.

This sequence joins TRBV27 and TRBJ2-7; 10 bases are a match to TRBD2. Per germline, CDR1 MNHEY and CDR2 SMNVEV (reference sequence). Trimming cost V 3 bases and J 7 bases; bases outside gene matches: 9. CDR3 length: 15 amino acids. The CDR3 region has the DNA TGTGCCAGCAGTTTGATCCTAGCGGGAGCCACTGAGCAGTACTTC. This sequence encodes CASSLILAGATEQYF.

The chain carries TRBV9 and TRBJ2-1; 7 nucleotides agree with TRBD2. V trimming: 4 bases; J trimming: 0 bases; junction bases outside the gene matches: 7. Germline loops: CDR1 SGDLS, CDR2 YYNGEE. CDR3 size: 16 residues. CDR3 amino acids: CASSPIGGSSYNEQFF. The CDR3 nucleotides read TGTGCCAGCAGCCCGATCGGGGGGAGCTCCTACAATGAGCAGTTCTTC.

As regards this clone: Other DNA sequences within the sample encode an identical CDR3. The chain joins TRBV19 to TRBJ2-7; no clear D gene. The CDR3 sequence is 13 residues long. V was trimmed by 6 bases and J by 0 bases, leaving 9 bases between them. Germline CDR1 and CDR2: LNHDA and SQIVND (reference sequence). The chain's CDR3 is CASSISLSYEQYF. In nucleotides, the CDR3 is TGTGCCAGTAGCATCTCTCTCTCCTACGAGCAGTACTTC.

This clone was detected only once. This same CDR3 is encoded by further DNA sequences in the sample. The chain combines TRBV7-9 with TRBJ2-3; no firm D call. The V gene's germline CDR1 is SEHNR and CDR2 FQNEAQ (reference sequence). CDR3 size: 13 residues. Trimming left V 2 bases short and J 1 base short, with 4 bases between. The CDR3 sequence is CASSLLGTDTQYF. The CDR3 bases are TGTGCCAGCAGCTTATTGGGCACAGATACGCAGTATTTT.